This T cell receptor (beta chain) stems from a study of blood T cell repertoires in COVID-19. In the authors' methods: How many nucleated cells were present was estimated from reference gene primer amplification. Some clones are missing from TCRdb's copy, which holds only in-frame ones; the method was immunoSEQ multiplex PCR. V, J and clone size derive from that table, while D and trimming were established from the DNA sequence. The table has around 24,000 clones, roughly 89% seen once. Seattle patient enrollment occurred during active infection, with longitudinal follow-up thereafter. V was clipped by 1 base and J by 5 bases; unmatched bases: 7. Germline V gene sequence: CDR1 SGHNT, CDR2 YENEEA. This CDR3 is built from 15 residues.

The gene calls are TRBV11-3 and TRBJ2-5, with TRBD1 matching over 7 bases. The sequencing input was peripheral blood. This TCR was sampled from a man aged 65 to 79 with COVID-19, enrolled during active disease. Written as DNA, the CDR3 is TGTGCCAGCAGCTTAGCCACAGGGGTTGCGGAGACCCAGTACTTC. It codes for CASSLATGVAETQYF.